This TCR beta chain was sequenced during a study of blood T cells in healthy people across ages. Next came a second PCR, run for about 6 to 12 cycles, which used a sample-barcoded 5' primer along with a J-beta primer mix. TCRdb used MiXCR to reprocess the 5' RACE reads, holding one entry per CDR3 protein. The repertoire holds over 950,000 distinct CDR3 sequences, roughly two fifths seen once, with 13% in the top ten. This clonotype was observed a single time. V was pared by 6 bases and J by 11 bases, with 22 bases of the junction left unmatched. Per germline, CDR1 SNHLY and CDR2 FYNNEI. This CDR3 is built from 19 residues.

The chain employs TRBV2 and TRBJ2-5, with TRBD2 matching 15 bases. Sequences were obtained from blood. The TCR was taken from a man aged 18 to 29 in good health. In DNA, the CDR3 is TGTGCCAGCAGCGGACTAGCGGGGGGGCTTAATATTATTTCGCATGAGCAGTACTTC. Translating it yields CASSGLAGGLNIISHEQYF. Full variable domain (missing parts from reference TRBV2 and TRBJ2-5): EPEVTQTPSHQVTQMGQEVILRCVPISNHLYFYWYRQILGQKVEFLVSFYNNEISEKSEIFDDQFSVERPDGSNFTLKIRSTKLEDSAMYFCASSGLAGGLNIISHEQYFGPGTRLLVL.